The 22 T cell receptor beta chains below were found in one sample sequenced in a study of response to subunit inactivated influenza vaccine. TCRdb re-derived calls from the RT-PCR reads in MiXCR, one entry per CDR3 protein. Here the sample spans roughly 500,000 distinct CDR3 sequences, approximately 15% being singletons. The sample consisted of CD4+ T cells sorted from PBMCs, taken roughly 24 months after vaccination. These receptors were collected from a man between 50 and 75 years old who received an inactivated influenza vaccine.

This sequence joins TRBV29-1 and TRBJ2-5, with 7 bases fitting TRBD1. The germline CDR1 and CDR2 sequences are SQVTM and ANQGSEA. V dropped 6 bases and J dropped 0; count of bases not matched to a gene: 4. CDR3 size: 13 residues. This CDR3 reads CSVRGQDQETQYF. In DNA, the CDR3 is TGCAGCGTCCGCGGACAGGACCAAGAGACCCAGTACTTC.

V and J are TRBV6-1 and TRBJ2-3, with 7 bases aligning to TRBD1. Germline V gene sequence: CDR1 MNHNS, CDR2 SASEGT. V was pared by 6 bases and J by 1 base, with 7 bases of the junction left unmatched. This CDR3 has 15 residues. The CDR3 DNA sequence: TGTGCCAGCAGCGATCGGGACAGCCGCACAGATACGCAGTATTTT. Translation gives CASSDRDSRTDTQYF.

The table lists this clonotype with many counts. In DNA, the CDR3 is TGCGCCAGCAGCCAACCGGGACAGGGAGGCACTGAAGCTTTCTTT. Its translation: CASSQPGQGGTEAFF. The chain links TRBV4-1 to TRBJ1-1, with TRBD1 matching over 9 bases. Looked up from germline, CDR1 is MGHRA and CDR2 is YSYEKL. The V and J ends lost 2 bases and 4 bases, in that order; junction bases with no gene match: 5. The CDR3 contains 15 residues.

The J gene is TRBJ2-7, the V gene TRBV20-1; unclear D gene. The CDR3 has 14 amino acids. Germline assignment: CDR1 DFQATT and CDR2 SNEGSKA (reference sequence). The V gene lost 6 bases and the J gene lost 4 bases, with 19 bases spanning the gap. CDR3 sequence reads: CSAVNSQVVYEQYF. CDR3 nucleotide sequence: TGCAGTGCCGTAAATTCCCAGGTGGTGTACGAGCAGTACTTC.

This sequence joins TRBV5-6 and TRBJ2-3, with D unclear. Germline V gene data show CDR1 as SGHDT and CDR2 as YYEEEE. CDR3 length equals 16 residues. V lost 0 bases and J 2 bases, leaving 13 bases between the germline ends. The chain's CDR3 is CASSLVTGQITDTQYF. CDR3 in DNA: TGTGCCAGCAGCTTGGTCACGGGCCAAATCACAGATACGCAGTATTTT.

The V gene is TRBV29-1, the J gene TRBJ2-6, with D tentatively TRBD2 (5 bases). V dropped 5 bases and J dropped 4 bases, with 9 bases sitting between them. The V gene's germline CDR1 is SQVTM and CDR2 ANQGSEA. CDR3 length equals 13 residues. DNA of the CDR3: TGCAGCGTTTCAGCGGCCGGGGCCAACGTCCTGACTTTC. It codes for CSVSAAGANVLTF.

This clonotype was seen a few times. The chain combines TRBV5-5 with TRBJ2-7, with D possibly matching TRBD1 (5 bases). The CDR3 length is 15 residues. Trimming cost V 1 base and J 6 bases, with 17 bases left between them. Germline CDR1 SGHKS, CDR2 YYEKEE (reference sequence). CDR3 sequence reads: CASSLLPQGRFEQYF. The CDR3 nucleotides read TGTGCCAGCAGCTTGCTCCCGCAGGGAAGGTTCGAGCAGTACTTC.

This sequence joins TRBV27 and TRBJ2-1; possible D gene TRBD2, 6 bases. This CDR3 contains 13 residues. The germline gives CDR1 MNHEY, CDR2 SMNVEV (reference sequence). Trimming stripped 6 bases from V and 10 bases from J, with 16 bases between. CDR3 nucleotide sequence: TGTGCCAGCAGGACCTTCGGAGGGGACGAGCAGTTCTTC. Amino acids: CASRTFGGDEQFF.

The table lists this clonotype with a few counts. V usage is TRBV28 and J usage is TRBJ2-7; D call uncertain. This CDR3 has 12 residues. Per germline, CDR1 MDHEN and CDR2 SYDVKM. V was trimmed by 8 bases and J by 2 bases, leaving 10 bases between them. CDR3 bases: TGTGCCAGCGCCAGTGGGACCTACGAGCAGTACTTC. It specifies CASASGTYEQYF.

The chain employs TRBV20-1 and TRBJ1-1; the D gene is possibly TRBD1 (5 bases). Germline assignment: CDR1 DFQATT and CDR2 SNEGSKA (reference sequence). The CDR3 totals 13 residues. The V and J ends lost 3 bases and 6 bases respectively, with 14 bases between them. The CDR3 DNA follows: TGCAGTGCTAGGGGGGACCCAAACGCTGAAGCTTTCTTT. This codes for CSARGDPNAEAFF.

This clonotype was recorded many times. This rearrangement joins TRBV29-1 to TRBJ1-2; no definite D call. V was trimmed by 3 bases and J by 3 bases, leaving 11 bases between them. CDR3 size: 13 residues. Germline-derived CDR1 and CDR2 are SQVTM and ANQGSEA. CDR3 sequence: CSVDLMGHYGYTF. The CDR3 coding sequence is TGCAGCGTTGACTTGATGGGCCACTATGGCTACACCTTC.

The J gene is TRBJ1-1, the V gene TRBV18; tentative D call: TRBD1 (5 bases). CDR1 and CDR2 from the germline V gene are KGHSH and LQKENI. V lost 0 bases and J 11 bases, leaving 16 bases between the germline ends. The CDR3 length is 14 residues. CDR3 in DNA: TGTGCCAGCTCACCACCCCCGGCACCGGGGGGTGCTTTCTTT. Its translation: CASSPPPAPGGAFF.

This clonotype was seen a handful of times. The chain has TRBV29-1 and TRBJ2-1; D could derive from TRBD1 or TRBD2 (5 bases each). The CDR3 sequence is 10 residues long. Germline values: CDR1 SQVTM, CDR2 ANQGSEA. V was shortened by 6 bases and J by 5 bases, with 5 bases between the two germline ends. The CDR3 DNA sequence: TGCAGCGTGGGACACAATGAGCAGTTCTTC. Protein: CSVGHNEQFF.

The rearrangement links TRBV29-1 to TRBJ2-1, with 7 bases aligning to TRBD1. Germline V CDR1 and CDR2: SQVTM, ANQGSEA. CDR3 length equals 13 residues. Trimming at V came to 6 bases and at J to 5 bases, leaving 7 bases not matched to a gene. The CDR3 reads CSVRDSGHNEQFF. The CDR3 DNA is TGCAGCGTCCGGGACAGCGGTCACAATGAGCAGTTCTTC.

In this sample, this clonotype turned up many times. V usage is TRBV9 and J usage is TRBJ2-1, with D possibly being TRBD1 (5 bases). CDR1 and CDR2 from the germline V gene are SGDLS and YYNGEE. The CDR3 extends over 12 amino acids. V lost 2 bases, J lost 10 bases, and 10 bases lay in between. CDR3 DNA: TGTGCCAGCAGCGTGCTTTGGGGCGAGCAGTTCTTC. Its protein is CASSVLWGEQFF.

This clonotype was picked up many times. J is TRBJ1-1 and V is TRBV30; D may be TRBD1 (5 bases). Per germline, CDR1 GTSNPN and CDR2 SVGIG (reference sequence). V shed 3 bases and J shed 11 bases, with 16 bases lying between them. CDR3 length: 12 amino acids. Here the CDR3 DNA reads TGTGCCTGGAGAACGGAAGGGGCTACGGCTTTCTTT. Translating gives CAWRTEGATAFF.

The table lists this clonotype with a few counts. The J gene is TRBJ2-1, the V gene TRBV5-1; TRBD2 agrees at 8 bases. Germline loops: CDR1 SGHRS, CDR2 YFSETQ. Germline trimming cut 5 bases from V and 6 bases from J; bases unmatched to any gene: 7. The CDR3 totals 14 residues. The CDR3: CASSTGTSGNEQFF. In DNA, the CDR3 is TGCGCCAGCAGTACCGGGACTAGTGGCAATGAGCAGTTCTTC. The full variable domain, in which reference TRBV5-1 and TRBJ2-1 provide the parts outside the CDR3, is KAGVTQTPRYLIKTRGQQVTLSCSPISGHRSVSWYQQTPGQGLQFLFEYFSETQRNKGNFPGRFSGRQFSNSRSEMNVSTLELGDSALYLCASSTGTSGNEQFFGPGTRLTVL.

This rearrangement joins TRBV29-1 to TRBJ2-2; no firm D call. Looked up from germline, CDR1 is SQVTM and CDR2 is ANQGSEA. V was cut by 4 bases and J by 2 bases, with 11 bases left in between. This CDR3 has 14 amino acids. The CDR3 sequence: CSVVRLSNTGELFF. The CDR3 region has the DNA TGCAGCGTTGTGCGGCTATCAAACACCGGGGAGCTGTTTTTT.

There are a few counts of this clonotype. This chain uses TRBV2 with TRBJ2-7; D remains unclear. This CDR3 is 12 amino acids long. CDR1 is SNHLY, CDR2 FYNNEI, per germline. Trimming removed 4 bases from V and 3 bases from J, with 7 bases in between. CDR3 residues: CASSVRGYEQYF. The CDR3 nucleotides are TGTGCCAGCAGTGTGCGCGGCTACGAGCAGTACTTC.

The rearrangement joins TRBV20-1 to TRBJ2-7; D is perhaps TRBD1 (5 bases). Per the germline V gene, CDR1 is DFQATT and CDR2 is SNEGSKA (reference sequence). Between the trimmed V and J ends, which lost 3 bases and 2 bases, there was a span of 14 bases. CDR3 size: 14 residues. CDR3 sequence reads: CSASKKGRTYEQYF. Here the CDR3 DNA reads TGCAGTGCTAGTAAGAAGGGGCGAACCTACGAGCAGTACTTC.

This clonotype appeared a few times. In DNA form, the CDR3 reads TGTGCCAGCAGCTTGAAGAGAGCGGGGAGCTCCACAGATACGCAGTATTTT. Protein sequence: CASSLKRAGSSTDTQYF. This chain links TRBV5-6 with TRBJ2-3; 7 bases fit TRBD2. CDR3 length: 17 amino acids. The germline V gene has CDR1 SGHDT and CDR2 YYEEEE. Trimming took 1 base from V and 2 from J; bases not matched to a gene: 10.

The sample holds a few counts of this clonotype. The chain employs TRBV5-1 and TRBJ1-4; a weak D match, TRBD1 (6 bases). V lost 0 bases and J 5 bases, leaving 11 bases between the germline ends. The CDR3 sequence is 15 residues long. CDR1 and CDR2 from the germline V gene are SGHRS and YFSETQ. CDR3 bases: TGCGCCAGCAGCTTGGGGGGGGCCAGGAATGAAAAACTGTTTTTT. Translated, it gives CASSLGGARNEKLFF. Variable domain in full (rest from reference TRBV5-1 and TRBJ1-4): KAGVTQTPRYLIKTRGQQVTLSCSPISGHRSVSWYQQTPGQGLQFLFEYFSETQRNKGNFPGRFSGRQFSNSRSEMNVSTLELGDSALYLCASSLGGARNEKLFFGSGTQLSVL.